This T cell receptor beta chain was captured by sequencing in a study of T cell responses to AZD1222 COVID-19 vaccine. Study background: Second-dose timings of about 4 or about 12 weeks were pooled. Study findings and constraints: Increased Spike-specific TCR breadth and depth were observed after two AZD1222 doses.

Assay: immunoSEQ multiplex PCR; the TCRdb copy retains only in-frame clones and omits some. The table records over 150,000 clones, approximately 90% of them present only once. About this clone: Antigen unknown.

Per germline, CDR1 MNHEY and CDR2 SVGEGT. The V and J ends lost 1 base and 7 bases respectively, with 13 bases between them. This CDR3 comprises 14 residues. The gene calls are TRBV6-2 or TRBV6-3 and TRBJ1-1; TRBD1 is a possible D gene (5 bases). This clonotype was sampled from an adult in good health. The sample in question was peripheral blood, obtained on day 0 of AZD1222 vaccination. The CDR3 spells CASSYWQGDNEAFF. The CDR3 nucleotides read TGTGCCAGCAGTTACTGGCAGGGAGATAATGAAGCTTTCTTT.